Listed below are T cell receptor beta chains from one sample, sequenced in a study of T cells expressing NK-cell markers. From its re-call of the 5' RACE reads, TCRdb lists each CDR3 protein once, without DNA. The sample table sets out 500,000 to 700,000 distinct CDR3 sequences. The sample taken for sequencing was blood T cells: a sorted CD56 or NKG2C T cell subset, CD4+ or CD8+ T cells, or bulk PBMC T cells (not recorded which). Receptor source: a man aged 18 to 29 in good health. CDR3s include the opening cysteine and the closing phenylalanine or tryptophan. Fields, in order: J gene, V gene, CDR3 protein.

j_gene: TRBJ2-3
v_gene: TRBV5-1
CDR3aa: CASSLTWDGYTDTQYF

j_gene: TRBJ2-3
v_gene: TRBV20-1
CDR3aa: CSGPASGKPDTQYF

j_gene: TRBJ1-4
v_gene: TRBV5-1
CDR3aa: CASSPGKLGEKLFF

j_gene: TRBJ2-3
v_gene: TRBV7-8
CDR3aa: CASSQDSRTDTQYF

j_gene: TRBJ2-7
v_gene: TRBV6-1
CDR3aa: CASSRVAPGSSYEQYF

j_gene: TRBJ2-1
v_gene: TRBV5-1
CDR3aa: CASSLAGTSAGNEQFF

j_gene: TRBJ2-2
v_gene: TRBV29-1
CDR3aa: CSALYQSGGELFF

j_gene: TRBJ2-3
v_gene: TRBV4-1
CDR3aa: CASSRLAGEPGYTDTQYF

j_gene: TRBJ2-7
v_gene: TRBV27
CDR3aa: CASSRIAGGPSEQYF

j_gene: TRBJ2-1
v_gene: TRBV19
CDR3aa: CASSIVPSGVSSYNEQFF

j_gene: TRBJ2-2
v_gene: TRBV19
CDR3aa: CASSPLGRANTGELFF

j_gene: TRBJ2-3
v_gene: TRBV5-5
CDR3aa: CASNNIGRDSTDTQYF

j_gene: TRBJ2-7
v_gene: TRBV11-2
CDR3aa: CASSRTEGPAYEQYF

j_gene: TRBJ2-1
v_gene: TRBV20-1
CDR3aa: CSAMEPSGNEQFF

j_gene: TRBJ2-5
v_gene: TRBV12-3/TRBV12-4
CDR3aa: CASSPREETQYF

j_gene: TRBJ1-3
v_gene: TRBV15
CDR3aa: CATSGDRGTYSGNTIYF

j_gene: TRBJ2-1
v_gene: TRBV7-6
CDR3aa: CASSRVGTGRNEQFF

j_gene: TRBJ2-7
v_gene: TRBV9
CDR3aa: CASSAGTATYEQYF

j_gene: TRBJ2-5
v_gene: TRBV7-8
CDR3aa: CASSSPGLQETQYF

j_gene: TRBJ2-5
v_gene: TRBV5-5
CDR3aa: CASSLGTAKETQYF

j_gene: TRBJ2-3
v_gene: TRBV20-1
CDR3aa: CSASARISTDTQYF

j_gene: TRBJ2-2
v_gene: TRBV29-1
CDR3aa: CSVKLAISGELFF

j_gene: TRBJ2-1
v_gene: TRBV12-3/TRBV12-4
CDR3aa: CASSGQRGNYNEQFF

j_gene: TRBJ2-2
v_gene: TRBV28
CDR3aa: CATSPGTGGVRWATGELFF

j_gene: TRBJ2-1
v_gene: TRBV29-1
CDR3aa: CSVALWVAGYNEQFF

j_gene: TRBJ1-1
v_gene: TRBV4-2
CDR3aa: CASSQDLLVVGGETEAFF

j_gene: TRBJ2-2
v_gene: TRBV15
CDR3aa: CATSRGSGNTGELFF

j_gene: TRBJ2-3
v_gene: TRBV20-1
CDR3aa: CSARDAETDTQYF

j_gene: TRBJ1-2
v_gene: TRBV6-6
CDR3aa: CASSPGGKVTF

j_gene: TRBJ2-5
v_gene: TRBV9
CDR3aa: CASSISGSYQETQYF

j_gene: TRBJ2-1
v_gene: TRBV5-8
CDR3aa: CASILGTSGYNEQFF

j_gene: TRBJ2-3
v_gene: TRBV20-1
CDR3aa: CSAHLGGLVTDTQYF

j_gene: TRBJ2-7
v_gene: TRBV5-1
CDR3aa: CASSEAGYGYEQYF

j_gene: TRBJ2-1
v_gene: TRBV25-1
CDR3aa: CASDASGRANEQFF

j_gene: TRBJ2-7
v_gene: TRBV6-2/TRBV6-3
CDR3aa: CASSYSGGDTLANYEQYF

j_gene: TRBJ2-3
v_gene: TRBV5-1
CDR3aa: CASGIPGNRSTDTQYF

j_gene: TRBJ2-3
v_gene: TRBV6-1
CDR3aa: CASRKISGRDSDTQYF

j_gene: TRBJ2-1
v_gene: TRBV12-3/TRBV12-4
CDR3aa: CASSENRGGYNEQFF

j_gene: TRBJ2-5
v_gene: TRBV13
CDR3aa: CASSLRSGEETQYF

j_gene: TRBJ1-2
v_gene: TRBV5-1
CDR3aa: CASSPRRGFYNGYTF

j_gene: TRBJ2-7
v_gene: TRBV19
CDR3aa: CASSILQGPYEQYF

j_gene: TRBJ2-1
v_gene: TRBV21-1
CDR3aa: CASSTGSGRYNEQFF

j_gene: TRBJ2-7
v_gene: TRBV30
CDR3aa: CACSTYGSPLSEQYF

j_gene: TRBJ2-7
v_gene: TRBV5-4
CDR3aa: CASSRDGLAYEQYF

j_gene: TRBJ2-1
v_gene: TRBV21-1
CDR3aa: CASSTGLETYNEQFF

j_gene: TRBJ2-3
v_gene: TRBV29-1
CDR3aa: CSVSSVTGNTDTQYF

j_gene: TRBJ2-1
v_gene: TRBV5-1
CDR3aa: CASSLDGSGLSYNEQFF

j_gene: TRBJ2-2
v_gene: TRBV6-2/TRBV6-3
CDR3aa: CASSPSPGPGELFF

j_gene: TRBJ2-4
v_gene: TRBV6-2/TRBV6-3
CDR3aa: CASSQEKGRAGTYSNKNIQYF

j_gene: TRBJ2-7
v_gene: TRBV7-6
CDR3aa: CASSAHHRAHEQYF

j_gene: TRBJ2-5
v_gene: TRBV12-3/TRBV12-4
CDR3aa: CASTRSSLQETQYF

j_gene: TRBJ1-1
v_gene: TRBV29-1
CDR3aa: CSAGGVKNTEAFF